This T cell receptor beta chain was retrieved from a study of cytomegalovirus exposure and HLA in healthy donors. Findings and caveats of the study: Looking again later, the authors saw that most CMV-associated TCR beta chains seemed HLA-restricted.

Of note for this clone: Its cognate antigen is unknown.

PCR amplification relied on 60 Vbeta primers (plus 13 Jbeta primers). Assay: immunoSEQ multiplex PCR; the TCRdb copy retains only in-frame clones and omits some. The repertoire consists of roughly 190,000 clones, with 70% to 85% occurring once and the leading ten covering around 3.5%. CDR1 is MNHNS and CDR2 is SASEGT in the germline V gene. This CDR3 is 16 amino acids long. The V gene end was trimmed by 1 base and the J gene end by 0 bases; junction bases not matched to a gene: 4. This sequence joins TRBV6-1 and TRBJ2-3; 7 bases map to TRBD2. The sample was PBMCs. The source is a man aged 40-49 years in good health and CMV-seropositive. The CDR3 sequence is CASSEVPSGSTDTQYF. CDR3 DNA sequence: TGTGCCAGCAGTGAAGTCCCTAGCGGTAGCACAGATACGCAGTATTTT.